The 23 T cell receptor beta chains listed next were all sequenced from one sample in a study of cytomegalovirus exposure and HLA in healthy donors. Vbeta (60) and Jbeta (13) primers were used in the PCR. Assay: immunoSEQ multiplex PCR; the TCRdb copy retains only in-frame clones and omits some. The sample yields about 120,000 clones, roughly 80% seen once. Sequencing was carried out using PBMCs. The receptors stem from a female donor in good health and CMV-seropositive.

CDR3 protein: CASSQTGGVGYGYTF. For the CDR3, the DNA is TGTGCCAGCAGCCAAACGGGGGGAGTCGGCTATGGCTACACCTTC. The rearrangement uses TRBV9 and TRBJ1-2; possibly TRBD1 for D (5 bases). Germline V lookup: CDR1 SGDLS, CDR2 YYNGEE. The CDR3 contains 15 residues. V lost 4 bases and J lost 4, with 17 bases in between.

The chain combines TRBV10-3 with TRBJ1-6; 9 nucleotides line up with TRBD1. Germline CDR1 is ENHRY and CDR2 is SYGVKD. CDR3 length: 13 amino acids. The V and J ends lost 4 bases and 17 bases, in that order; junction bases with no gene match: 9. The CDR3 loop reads CAISGGDRALFHF. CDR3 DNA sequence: TGTGCCATCAGTGGAGGGGACAGGGCCCTGTTCCACTTT.

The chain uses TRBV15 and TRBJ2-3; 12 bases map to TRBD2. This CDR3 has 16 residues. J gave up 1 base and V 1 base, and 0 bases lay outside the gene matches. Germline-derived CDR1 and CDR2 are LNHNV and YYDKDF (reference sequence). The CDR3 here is CATSRGTSGGTDTQYF. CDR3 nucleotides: TGTGCCACCAGCAGAGGGACTAGCGGGGGCACAGATACGCAGTATTTT.

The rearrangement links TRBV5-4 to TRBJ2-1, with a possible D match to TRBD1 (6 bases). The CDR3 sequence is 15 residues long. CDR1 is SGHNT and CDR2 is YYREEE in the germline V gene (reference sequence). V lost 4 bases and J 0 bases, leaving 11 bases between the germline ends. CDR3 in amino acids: CASSLMGASYNEQFF. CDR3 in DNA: TGTGCCAGCAGCCTGATGGGGGCCTCCTACAATGAGCAGTTCTTC.

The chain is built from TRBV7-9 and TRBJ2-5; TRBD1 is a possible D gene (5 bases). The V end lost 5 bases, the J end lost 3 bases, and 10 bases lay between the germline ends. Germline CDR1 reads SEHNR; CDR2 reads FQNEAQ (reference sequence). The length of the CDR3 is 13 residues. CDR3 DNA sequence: TGTGCCAGCAGCGCTGGGGCTGAAGAGACCCAGTACTTC. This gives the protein CASSAGAEETQYF.

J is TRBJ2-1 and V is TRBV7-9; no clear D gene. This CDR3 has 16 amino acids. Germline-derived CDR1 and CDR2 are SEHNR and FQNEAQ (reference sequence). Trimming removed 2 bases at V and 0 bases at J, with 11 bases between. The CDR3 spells CASSLNAESSYNEQFF. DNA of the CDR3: TGTGCCAGCAGCTTAAATGCTGAGAGCTCCTACAATGAGCAGTTCTTC.

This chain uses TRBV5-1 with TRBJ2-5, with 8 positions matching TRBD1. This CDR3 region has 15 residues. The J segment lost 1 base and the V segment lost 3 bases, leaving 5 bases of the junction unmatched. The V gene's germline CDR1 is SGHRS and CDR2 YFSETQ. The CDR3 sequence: CASSSSGQVQETQYF. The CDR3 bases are TGCGCCAGCAGCTCTTCGGGACAGGTCCAAGAGACCCAGTACTTC.

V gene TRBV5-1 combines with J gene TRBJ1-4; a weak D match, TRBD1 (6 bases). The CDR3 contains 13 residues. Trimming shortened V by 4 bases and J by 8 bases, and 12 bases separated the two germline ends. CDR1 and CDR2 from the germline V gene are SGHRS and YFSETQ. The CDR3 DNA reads TGCGCCAGCAGCCCAGGGGATAGCGAAAAACTGTTTTTT. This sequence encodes CASSPGDSEKLFF.

The CDR3 is CASSFSPWDSNEKLFF. DNA for the CDR3: TGTGCCAGCAGTTTCTCGCCGTGGGACAGTAATGAAAAACTGTTTTTT. The rearrangement joins TRBV7-8 to TRBJ1-4; 7 nucleotides match TRBD1. There are 16 residues in the CDR3. CDR1 SGHVS and CDR2 FQNEAQ come from the germline V gene. The V and J ends lost 6 bases and 4 bases, in that order; junction bases with no gene match: 11.

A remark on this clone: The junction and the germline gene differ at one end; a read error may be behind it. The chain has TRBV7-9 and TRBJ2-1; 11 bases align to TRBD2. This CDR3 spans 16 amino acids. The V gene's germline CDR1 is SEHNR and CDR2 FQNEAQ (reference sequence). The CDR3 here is CASSLAGGRVGNEQFF. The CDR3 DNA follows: TGTGCCAGCAGTTTAGCGGGGGGGCGAGTAGGCAACGAGCAGTTCTTC.

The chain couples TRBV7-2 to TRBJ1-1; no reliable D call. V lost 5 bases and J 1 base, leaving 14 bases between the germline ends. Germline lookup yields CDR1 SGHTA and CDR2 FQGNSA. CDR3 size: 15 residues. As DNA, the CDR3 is TGTGCCAGCAGCCTTATAAGCCCCGGGAACACTGAAGCTTTCTTT. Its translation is CASSLISPGNTEAFF.

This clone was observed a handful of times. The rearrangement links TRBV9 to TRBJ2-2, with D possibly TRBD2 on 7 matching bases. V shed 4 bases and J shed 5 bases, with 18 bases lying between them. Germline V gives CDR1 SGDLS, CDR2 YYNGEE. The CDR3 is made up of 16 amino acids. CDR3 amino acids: CASSPRMGGLTGELFF. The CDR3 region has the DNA TGTGCCAGCAGCCCTAGGATGGGGGGGCTTACCGGGGAGCTGTTTTTT.

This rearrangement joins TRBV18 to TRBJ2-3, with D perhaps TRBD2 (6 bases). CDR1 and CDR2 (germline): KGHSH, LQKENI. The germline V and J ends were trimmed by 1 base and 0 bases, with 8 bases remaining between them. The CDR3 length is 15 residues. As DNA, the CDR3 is TGTGCCAGCTCACCACGGGGGGTAAGCACAGATACGCAGTATTTT. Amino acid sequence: CASSPRGVSTDTQYF. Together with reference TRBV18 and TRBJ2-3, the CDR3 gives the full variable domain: NAGVMQNPRHLVRRRGQEARLRCSPMKGHSHVYWYRQLPEEGLKFMVYLQKENIIDESGMPKERFSAEFPKEGPSILRIQQVVRGDSAAYFCASSPRGVSTDTQYFGPGTRLTVL.

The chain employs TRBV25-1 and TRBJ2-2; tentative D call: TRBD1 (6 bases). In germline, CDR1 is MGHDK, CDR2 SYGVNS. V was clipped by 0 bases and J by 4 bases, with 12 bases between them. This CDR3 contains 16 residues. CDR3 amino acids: CASSEYRGPSTGELFF. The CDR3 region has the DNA TGTGCCAGCAGTGAATACAGGGGCCCATCCACCGGGGAGCTGTTTTTT.

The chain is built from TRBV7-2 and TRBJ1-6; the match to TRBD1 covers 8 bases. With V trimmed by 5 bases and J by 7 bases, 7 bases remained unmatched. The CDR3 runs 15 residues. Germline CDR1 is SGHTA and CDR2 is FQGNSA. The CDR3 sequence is CASSQGQELNSPLHF. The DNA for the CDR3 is TGTGCCAGCAGCCAGGGACAGGAATTAAATTCACCCCTCCACTTT.

The CDR3 here is CAISLGQLAYNEQFF. The CDR3, as DNA: TGTGCCATCAGTTTGGGACAGTTGGCCTACAATGAGCAGTTCTTC. The gene calls are TRBV10-3 and TRBJ2-1, with 7 bases matching TRBD1. CDR1 ENHRY and CDR2 SYGVKD come from the germline V gene. The CDR3 has 15 residues. Germline trimming cut 5 bases from V and 2 bases from J; bases unmatched to any gene: 6.

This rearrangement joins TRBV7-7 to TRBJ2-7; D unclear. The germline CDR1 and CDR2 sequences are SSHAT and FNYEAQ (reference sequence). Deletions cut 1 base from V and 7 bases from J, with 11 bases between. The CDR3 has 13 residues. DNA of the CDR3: TGTGCCAGCAGCTTAGATTTCTCGCGAGAGCAGTACTTC. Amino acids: CASSLDFSREQYF.

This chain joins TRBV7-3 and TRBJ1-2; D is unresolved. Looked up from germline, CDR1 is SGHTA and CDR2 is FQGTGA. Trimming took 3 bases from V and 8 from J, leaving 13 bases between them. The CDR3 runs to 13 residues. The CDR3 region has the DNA TGTGCCAGCAGCTTGCGGGGAATGGACGGCTACACCTTC. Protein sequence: CASSLRGMDGYTF.

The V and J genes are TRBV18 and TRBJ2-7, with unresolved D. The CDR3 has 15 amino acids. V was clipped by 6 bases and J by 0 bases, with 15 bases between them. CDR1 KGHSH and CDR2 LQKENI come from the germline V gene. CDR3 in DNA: TGTGCCAGCTCCCTAGAGACTGCGAGCTCCTACGAGCAGTACTTC. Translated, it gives CASSLETASSYEQYF.

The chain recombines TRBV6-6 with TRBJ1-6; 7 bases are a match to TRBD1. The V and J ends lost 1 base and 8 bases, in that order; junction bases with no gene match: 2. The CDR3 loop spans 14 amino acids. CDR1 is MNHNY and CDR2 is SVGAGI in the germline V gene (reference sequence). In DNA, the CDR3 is TGTGCCAGCAGTTACTATGACAGGGATTCACCCCTCCACTTT. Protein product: CASSYYDRDSPLHF.

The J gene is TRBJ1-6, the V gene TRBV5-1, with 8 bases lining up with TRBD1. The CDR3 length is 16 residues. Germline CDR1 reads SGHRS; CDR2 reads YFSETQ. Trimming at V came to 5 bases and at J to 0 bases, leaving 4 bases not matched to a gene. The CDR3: CASRTGDSSYNSPLHF. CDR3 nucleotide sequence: TGCGCCAGCAGGACAGGGGACAGCTCCTATAATTCACCCCTCCACTTT.

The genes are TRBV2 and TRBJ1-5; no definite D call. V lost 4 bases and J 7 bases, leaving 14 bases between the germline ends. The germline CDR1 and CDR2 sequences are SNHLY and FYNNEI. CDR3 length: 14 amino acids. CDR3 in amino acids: CASSGNGREQPQHF. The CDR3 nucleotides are TGTGCCAGCAGTGGGAATGGTCGGGAACAGCCCCAGCATTTT.

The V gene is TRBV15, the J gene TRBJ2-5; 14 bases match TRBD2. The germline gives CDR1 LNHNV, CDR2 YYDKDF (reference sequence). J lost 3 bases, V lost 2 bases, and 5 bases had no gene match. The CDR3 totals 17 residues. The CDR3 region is CATSRRTTSGGEETQYF. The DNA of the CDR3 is TGTGCCACCAGCAGACGCACGACTAGCGGGGGGGAAGAGACCCAGTACTTC.